The entry below gives a single T cell receptor (beta chain) sequence along with its context. This sample was taken from a study of T cell clones after liver transplantation. The assay was immunoSEQ multiplex PCR, and TCRdb's table has in-frame clones only and misses some. The sample includes tens of thousands of clones, 75% to 90% seen only once; the top ten take about 2.8%. This CDR3 contains 10 residues. Germline-derived CDR1 and CDR2 are GTSNPN and SVGIG (reference sequence). The germline V and J ends were trimmed by 4 bases and 5 bases, with 2 bases remaining between them. The source was CD4+ T cells from blood, collected at the 22-month timepoint. This sequence originates from a human patient who received a liver transplant. Some T cells may be provided by the graft donor. J is TRBJ2-2 and V is TRBV30, with D hard to call. The CDR3, as DNA: TGTGCCTGGAAAACCGGGGAGCTGTTTTTT. Translating gives CAWKTGELFF.